These 14 T cell receptor beta chains originate from one sample sequenced in a study of graft-versus-host responses after intestinal transplantation. For these receptors, no antigen is known. The protocol was immunoSEQ multiplex PCR, while the TCRdb copy is restricted to in-frame clones and leaves out a portion. The sample has about 97,000 clones, about nine tenths seen once. The sample consisted of unstimulated CD4+ T cells sorted from spleen or lymph node cells, taken before transplant. The receptors come from a human donor who was the organ donor for an intestinal transplant.

This chain uses TRBV4-1 with TRBJ1-2; the match to TRBD1 covers 10 bases. The V segment lost 0 bases and the J segment 5 bases; nucleotides outside the gene matches: 3. Germline V CDR1 and CDR2: MGHRA, YSYEKL. The CDR3 is 15 amino acids. CDR3 nucleotides: TGCGCCAGCAGCCAAGAGGACAGGGGGAGGTATGGCTACACCTTC. It specifies CASSQEDRGRYGYTF.

Written as DNA, the CDR3 is TGCAGCGTTGATGTGGGGCGACAGTTCTTC. Translated, it gives CSVDVGRQFF. The chain couples TRBV29-1 to TRBJ2-1; D possibly corresponds to TRBD1 (5 bases). CDR3 length: 10 amino acids. Germline loops: CDR1 SQVTM, CDR2 ANQGSEA. The ends were cut back, 3 bases at V and 13 bases at J, with 10 bases in the middle.

The chain combines TRBV9 with TRBJ2-3, with D perhaps TRBD1 (5 bases). Germline V lookup: CDR1 SGDLS, CDR2 YYNGEE. The CDR3 consists of 14 residues. The germline V and J ends were trimmed by 3 bases and 2 bases, with 10 bases remaining between them. The CDR3 nucleotides read TGTGCCAGCAGCGACCGACAGCCCACAGATACGCAGTATTTT. Residues: CASSDRQPTDTQYF. Using reference TRBV9 and TRBJ2-3 for the parts outside the CDR3, the full variable domain is DSGVTQTPKHLITATGQRVTLRCSPRSGDLSVYWYQQSLDQGLQFLIQYYNGEERAKGNILERFSAQQFPDLHSELNLSSLELGDSALYFCASSDRQPTDTQYFGPGTRLTVL.

The chain links TRBV10-3 to TRBJ2-7; 8 bases agree with TRBD1. With V trimmed by 5 bases and J by 0 bases, 3 bases remained unmatched. CDR3 size: 14 residues. Germline V gene data show CDR1 as ENHRY and CDR2 as SYGVKD. The CDR3 region has the DNA TGTGCCATCAGTACCGGACAGGGCTCCTACGAGCAGTACTTC. Protein: CAISTGQGSYEQYF.

The V call is TRBV28, the J call TRBJ2-7; D possibly corresponds to TRBD1 (6 bases). Germline V lookup: CDR1 MDHEN, CDR2 SYDVKM. Trimming removed 5 bases from V and 3 bases from J, with 17 bases in between. The length of the CDR3 is 15 residues. In DNA form, the CDR3 reads TGTGCCAGCAGTGTATCACAGGGATTTGGCTACGAGCAGTACTTC. The encoded protein is CASSVSQGFGYEQYF.

The V call is TRBV9, the J call TRBJ2-1; TRBD2 aligns across 8 bases. CDR1 and CDR2 from the germline V gene are SGDLS and YYNGEE. There are 14 residues in the CDR3. The junction had 3 bases not matched to a gene; V was cut back by 4 bases and J by 3 bases. The CDR3 coding sequence is TGTGCCAGCAGCACCGGGACTAGCTACAATGAGCAGTTCTTC. Its translation is CASSTGTSYNEQFF.

This clone came up once. In DNA, the CDR3 is TGTGCCAGCAGCGTAGCTGTGTCGTTGACTAGCGGGGGGGATGAGCAGTTCTTC. Residues: CASSVAVSLTSGGDEQFF. The rearrangement joins TRBV9 to TRBJ2-1, with 14 bases lining up with TRBD2. The CDR3 totals 18 residues. The germline CDR1 and CDR2 sequences are SGDLS and YYNGEE. V lost 0 bases, J lost 8 bases, and 10 bases stayed unmatched.

This rearrangement joins TRBV25-1 to TRBJ1-4; D possibly corresponds to TRBD1 (5 bases). This CDR3 region has 15 residues. CDR1 is MGHDK and CDR2 is SYGVNS in the germline V gene. The germline V and J ends were trimmed by 5 bases and 3 bases, with 13 bases remaining between them. The CDR3 nucleotides are TGTGCCAGCAGTCCAGAAGGGGTACCTAATGAAAAACTGTTTTTT. This gives the protein CASSPEGVPNEKLFF.

The CDR3 loop is CASSISAGRNTEAFF. The CDR3 nucleotides are TGTGCCAGTAGTATTTCCGCGGGACGAAACACTGAAGCTTTCTTT. This rearrangement joins TRBV19 to TRBJ1-1; tentative D call: TRBD1 (5 bases). The CDR3 is 15 residues long. V lost 3 bases to trimming and J lost 2 bases, with 13 bases between them. Per the germline V gene, CDR1 is LNHDA and CDR2 is SQIVND (reference sequence).

The chain has TRBV19 and TRBJ1-5, with TRBD1 matching 8 bases. CDR3 length: 14 amino acids. V dropped 5 bases and J dropped 2; count of bases not matched to a gene: 2. CDR1 LNHDA and CDR2 SQIVND come from the germline V gene (reference sequence). CDR3 loop: CASSEQGGNQPQHF. The CDR3 DNA reads TGTGCCAGTAGTGAACAGGGGGGCAATCAGCCCCAGCATTTT.

V usage is TRBV7-2 and J usage is TRBJ1-2, with D perhaps matching TRBD1 (6 bases). The germline CDR1 and CDR2 sequences are SGHTA and FQGNSA. The CDR3 consists of 17 residues. With 5 bases removed from V and 2 bases from J, the gap between germline ends came to 21 bases. The CDR3 loop reads CASSPRLTYQGNYGYTF. The CDR3 DNA is TGTGCCAGCAGCCCCCGGCTTACCTATCAGGGGAACTATGGCTACACCTTC. Full variable domain (missing parts from reference TRBV7-2 and TRBJ1-2): GAGVSQSPSNKVTEKGKDVELRCDPISGHTALYWYRQSLGQGLEFLIYFQGNSAPDKSGLPSDRFSAERTGGSVSTLTIQRTQQEDSAVYLCASSPRLTYQGNYGYTFGSGTRLTVV.

This chain joins TRBV27 and TRBJ2-5; TRBD2 matches at 8 bases. The DNA end is a closer match to TRBJ2-7, so the J assignment may be wrong. The germline V gene encodes CDR1 MNHEY and CDR2 SMNVEV (reference sequence). CDR3 length: 15 amino acids. The CDR3 nucleotides read TGTGCCAGCAACCCCTCCCGGGGGGGCAACTACGAGCAGTACTTC. This encodes CASNPSRGGNYEQYF.

V is TRBV11-2 and J is TRBJ1-1; D might be TRBD1 (6 bases). From germline, CDR1 is SGHAT and CDR2 FQNNGV. The CDR3 is made up of 16 amino acids. Trimming removed 1 base at V and 3 bases at J, with 15 bases between. The chain's CDR3 is CASSLVGRGGHTEAFF. CDR3 nucleotide sequence: TGTGCCAGCAGCTTAGTCGGCAGGGGAGGGCACACTGAAGCTTTCTTT.

This sequence joins TRBV5-1 and TRBJ2-4; 7 bases align to TRBD1. CDR1 and CDR2 from the germline V gene are SGHRS and YFSETQ. V gave up 4 bases and J gave up 0 bases; unmatched junction bases: 1. CDR3 length: 14 residues. CDR3 in amino acids: CASSGTVAKNIQYF. Written as DNA, the CDR3 is TGCGCCAGCAGCGGGACAGTAGCCAAAAACATTCAGTACTTC.